This passage covers 14 T cell receptor beta chains from one sample sequenced in a study of blood T cell repertoires in COVID-19. The repertoire was sequenced with immunoSEQ multiplex PCR; TCRdb's copy has only in-frame clones and lacks some. The sample records approximately 150,000 clones, about 92% being singletons. The sequencing sample was made of peripheral blood. Receptors were obtained from a human donor in a cohort sampled during active COVID-19.

The chain links TRBV5-1 to TRBJ2-1, with D possibly TRBD1 on 6 matching bases. V gave up 1 base and J gave up 8 bases, with 13 bases separating them. The V gene's germline CDR1 is SGHRS and CDR2 YFSETQ. The length of the CDR3 is 14 residues. The CDR3 region is CASSLSRGGDEQFF. The CDR3 DNA reads as TGCGCCAGCAGCTTGTCTAGAGGGGGTGATGAGCAGTTCTTC.

This chain connects TRBV12-3 or TRBV12-4 to TRBJ1-2; 7 bases align to TRBD1. Germline trimming cut 6 bases from V and 3 bases from J; bases unmatched to any gene: 4. This CDR3 is 13 amino acids long. Written as DNA, the CDR3 is TGTGCCAGCAGCATAGGACAGGACTATGGCTACACCTTC. Protein: CASSIGQDYGYTF.

V is TRBV11-2 and J is TRBJ1-4; 8 nucleotides match TRBD1. CDR1 SGHAT and CDR2 FQNNGV come from the germline V gene. The CDR3 runs to 14 residues. The V gene end was trimmed by 3 bases and the J gene end by 7 bases; junction bases not matched to a gene: 4. The CDR3, as DNA: TGTGCCAGCAGCTTGCTAACAGGGGGTGAAAAACTGTTTTTT. It encodes CASSLLTGGEKLFF.

The chain couples TRBV11-3 to TRBJ2-3; 7 bases agree with TRBD2. The CDR3 is 16 amino acids. Germline CDR1 SGHNT, CDR2 YENEEA. Losses at the gene ends were 0 bases for V and 1 base for J; bases not matched to a gene: 4. The CDR3: CASSLDFSGGTDTQYF. CDR3 nucleotides: TGTGCCAGCAGCTTAGATTTCAGCGGGGGCACAGATACGCAGTATTTT.

The genes are TRBV30 and TRBJ1-2; D not resolved. The germline CDR1 and CDR2 sequences are GTSNPN and SVGIG (reference sequence). The CDR3 sequence is 13 residues long. Between the trimmed V and J ends, which lost 7 bases and 3 bases, there was a span of 15 bases. The CDR3 is CAFDDQAYYGYTF. The CDR3 DNA follows: TGTGCCTTTGACGACCAGGCTTACTATGGCTACACCTTC.

The chain is built from TRBV9 and TRBJ1-1; D uncertain. The CDR3 length is 15 residues. Trimming shortened V by 3 bases and J by 4 bases, and 16 bases separated the two germline ends. CDR1 is SGDLS and CDR2 is YYNGEE in the germline V gene. The CDR3 protein is CASSEGLRAGTEAFF. CDR3 coding DNA: TGTGCCAGCAGCGAAGGACTGAGAGCGGGCACTGAAGCTTTCTTT. Full variable domain (rest looked up from reference TRBV9 and TRBJ1-1): DSGVTQTPKHLITATGQRVTLRCSPRSGDLSVYWYQQSLDQGLQFLIQYYNGEERAKGNILERFSAQQFPDLHSELNLSSLELGDSALYFCASSEGLRAGTEAFFGQGTRLTVV.

This chain connects TRBV7-9 to TRBJ1-1; the match to TRBD1 covers 7 bases. The germline gives CDR1 SEHNR, CDR2 FQNEAQ (reference sequence). V shed 2 bases and J 3 bases; nucleotides not matched to a gene: 6. CDR3 length: 15 residues. The CDR3 is CASSLYRGRDTEAFF. In DNA, the CDR3 is TGTGCCAGCAGCTTATATAGGGGGCGGGACACTGAAGCTTTCTTT.

This chain joins TRBV13 and TRBJ2-3, with 7 bases fitting TRBD2. V trimming: 1 base; J trimming: 3 bases; junction bases outside the gene matches: 1. The CDR3 has 14 residues. Germline assignment: CDR1 PRHDT and CDR2 FYEKMQ (reference sequence). The DNA for the CDR3 is TGTGCCAGCAGCTTAGCGGGGGGAACAGATACGCAGTATTTT. It is translated as CASSLAGGTDTQYF.

The chain combines TRBV11-2 with TRBJ2-1; 14 positions match TRBD2. This CDR3 has 15 amino acids. With V trimmed by 4 bases and J by 9 bases, 5 bases remained unmatched. Germline V lookup: CDR1 SGHAT, CDR2 FQNNGV. The CDR3 loop reads CASSSTSGGAREQFF. The CDR3 nucleotides read TGTGCCAGCAGCTCGACTAGCGGGGGGGCGCGTGAGCAGTTCTTC.

The J gene is TRBJ1-4, the V gene TRBV7-9, with D possibly TRBD1 on 6 matching bases. Germline V lookup: CDR1 SEHNR, CDR2 FQNEAQ (reference sequence). Trimming removed 4 bases from V and 7 bases from J, with 13 bases in between. The CDR3 consists of 14 residues. The CDR3 DNA reads TGTGCCAGCAGCTCAGGGGTTGGGAGTGAAAAACTGTTTTTT. Translated: CASSSGVGSEKLFF. The entire variable domain, with the rest obtained from reference TRBV7-9 and TRBJ1-4, is as follows: DTGVSQNPRHKITKRGQNVTFRCDPISEHNRLYWYRQTLGQGPEFLTYFQNEAQLEKSRLLSDRFSAERPKGSFSTLEIQRTEQGDSAMYLCASSSGVGSEKLFFGSGTQLSVL.

This clone has just one count. The chain's CDR3 is CADPDRGRGYTF. CDR3 nucleotide sequence: TGTGCCGACCCGGACAGGGGGCGGGGCTACACCTTC. The V call is TRBV30, the J call TRBJ1-2; 11 bases agree with TRBD1. J gave up 8 bases and V 8 bases, and 7 bases lay outside the gene matches. This CDR3 has 12 residues. From germline, CDR1 is GTSNPN and CDR2 SVGIG (reference sequence). The whole variable domain, remainder taken from reference TRBV30 and TRBJ1-2, is SQTIHQWPATLVQPVGSPLSLECTVEGTSNPNLYWYRQAAGRGLQLLFYSVGIGQISSEVPQNLSASRPQDRQFILSSKKLLLSDSGFYLCADPDRGRGYTFGSGTRLTVV.

CDR3 in amino acids: CAWSGAAQGKAFF. The CDR3 region has the DNA TGTGCCTGGAGCGGAGCCGCACAGGGCAAAGCTTTCTTT. The rearrangement joins TRBV30 to TRBJ1-1; D might be TRBD1 (6 bases). The CDR3 spans 13 residues. Germline CDR1 is GTSNPN and CDR2 is SVGIG (reference sequence). Trimming pared 3 bases from V and 9 bases from J, leaving 17 bases between.

The J gene is TRBJ2-1, the V gene TRBV20-1; D unclear. Trimming took off 2 bases at V and 6 bases at J, with 5 bases between the two ends. Germline V gene data show CDR1 as DFQATT and CDR2 as SNEGSKA (reference sequence). The CDR3 is 11 residues long. The CDR3 DNA reads as TGCAGTGCTAGAATGGCCAATGAGCAGTTCTTC. This gives the protein CSARMANEQFF.

The sample holds a few counts of this clone. The J gene is TRBJ1-1, the V gene TRBV4-2; TRBD1 matches at 7 bases. The CDR3 covers 14 residues. Per the germline V gene, CDR1 is LGHNA and CDR2 is YNFKEQ. V shed 5 bases and J 1 base; nucleotides not matched to a gene: 4. Written as DNA, the CDR3 is TGTGCCAGCAGCATCCGACAGGGGAACACTGAAGCTTTCTTT. Its translation: CASSIRQGNTEAFF.